These 24 T cell receptor beta chains originate from one sample sequenced in a study of T cells in Graves' hyperthyroidism and ophthalmopathy. TCR beta CDR3 region amplification was performed from RNA transcripts. A first-round RT-PCR of the TCR CDR3 used the HTBI primer set. TCRdb itself ran the multiplex PCR reads through MiXCR, one entry per CDR3 protein. The sample holds 700,000 to 950,000 distinct CDR3 sequences, 35% seen once. Sequenced material: blood. The receptors come from a woman in her thirties or forties with Graves' hyperthyroidism.

As regards this clonotype: A clone one base away is much larger, so this may be a read error. This rearrangement joins TRBV7-9 to TRBJ1-1, with TRBD1 as a possible D gene (5 bases). The CDR3 has 16 residues. Germline V lookup: CDR1 SEHNR, CDR2 FQNEAQ (reference sequence). In DNA form, the CDR3 reads TGTGCCAGCAGTGTAAGTCCTTCCTCGTTCGGGACTGAAACTTTCTTT. Encoded protein: CASSVSPSSFGTETFF.

This clonotype was counted many times. This chain connects TRBV6-1 to TRBJ1-2, with TRBD1 as a possible D gene (6 bases). The V end was cut by 6 bases, the J end by 6 bases, with 17 bases between. Germline CDR1 reads MNHNS; CDR2 reads SASEGT. The CDR3 consists of 14 residues. The CDR3 nucleotides read TGTGCCAGCAGCTACCTCTTGGGGGCCGATGGCTACACCTTC. The encoded protein is CASSYLLGADGYTF.

The sample holds many counts of this clonotype. V and J are TRBV4-3 and TRBJ1-2; D is ambiguous. Per the germline V gene, CDR1 is LGHNA and CDR2 is YSLEER. Trimming shortened V by 0 bases and J by 6 bases, and 14 bases separated the two germline ends. The CDR3 runs to 15 residues. CDR3 DNA: TGCGCCAGCAGCCAAGACTGGGCAGCCCGTAATGGCTACACCTTC. Residues: CASSQDWAARNGYTF.

V gene TRBV12-3 or TRBV12-4 combines with J gene TRBJ1-6; TRBD1 aligns across 11 bases. The CDR3 is 15 residues long. V lost 2 bases, J lost 9 bases, and 3 bases stayed unmatched. The CDR3 nucleotides read TGTGCCAGCAGTTTAAGGACAGGGGGCATTTCACCCCTCCACTTT. It encodes CASSLRTGGISPLHF.

This clonotype was counted only a few times. The chain carries TRBV6-1 and TRBJ2-7; 7 bases align to TRBD1. The germline CDR1 and CDR2 sequences are MNHNS and SASEGT. The CDR3 has 14 amino acids. J gave up 6 bases and V 6 bases, and 11 bases lay outside the gene matches. CDR3 in amino acids: CASRVYRDSSEQYF. DNA for the CDR3: TGTGCCAGCAGGGTATACCGGGACAGCAGCGAGCAGTACTTC.

This rearrangement joins TRBV4-3 to TRBJ2-7, with TRBD1 matching over 8 bases. TRBJ2-5 matches the DNA end more closely, so the J call is doubtful. This CDR3 spans 16 amino acids. Germline assignment: CDR1 LGHNA and CDR2 YSLEER. The CDR3 nucleotides read TGCGCCAGCAGCCAAGCGGGGCCAGGGGGCCGAGAGACCCAGTACTTC. This gives the protein CASSQAGPGGRETQYF.

Comments on this clonotype: Just one base apart from a much larger clone, this may be a read error. The chain combines TRBV10-3 with TRBJ2-6, with 8 nucleotides matching TRBD2. The CDR3 consists of 16 residues. Germline lookup yields CDR1 ENHRY and CDR2 SYGVKD. Losses at the gene ends were 5 bases for V and 2 bases for J; bases not matched to a gene: 5. The CDR3 DNA is TGTGCCATCAGTTACTCGGGGGGGCCTGGGGCCAACGTCCTGACTTTC. Amino acids: CAISYSGGPGANVLTF.

Only a few counts were recorded for this clonotype. The DNA for the CDR3 is TGTGCCAGCAGAATAAACGGAGGGGCGGAAAAACTGTTTTTT. This sequence encodes CASRINGGAEKLFF. The chain links TRBV10-3 to TRBJ1-4; tentatively, D is TRBD1 (5 bases). The V gene lost 10 bases and the J gene lost 8 bases, with 20 bases spanning the gap. CDR3 length: 14 residues. Germline V gene sequence: CDR1 ENHRY, CDR2 SYGVKD.

DNA of the CDR3: TGTGCCATCCAAAAGGGACTAGCGGGGAGGGGCAATGAGCAGTACTTC. Protein sequence: CAIQKGLAGRGNEQYF. The V call is TRBV10-3, the J call TRBJ2-7; 13 positions match TRBD2. Germline V gene sequence: CDR1 ENHRY, CDR2 SYGVKD. The CDR3 runs to 16 residues. V was pared by 8 bases and J by 7 bases, with 14 bases of the junction left unmatched.

This clonotype has just a few counts. The chain is built from TRBV29-1 and TRBJ1-1; D is unclear. The ends were cut back, 5 bases at V and 3 bases at J, with 4 bases in the middle. The CDR3 is 10 amino acids. Germline CDR1 reads SQVTM; CDR2 reads ANQGSEA. CDR3 sequence (DNA): TGCAGCGTTTGGGACACTGAAGCTTTCTTT. It encodes CSVWDTEAFF.

This clonotype turned up a few times. This chain joins TRBV19 and TRBJ1-1, with a possible D match to TRBD1 (5 bases). From germline, CDR1 is LNHDA and CDR2 SQIVND (reference sequence). The V and J ends lost 4 bases and 6 bases respectively, with 15 bases between them. The CDR3 covers 14 residues. The CDR3 sequence: CASSKPSRGPEAFF. CDR3 nucleotide sequence: TGTGCCAGTAGTAAACCCTCCCGGGGCCCTGAAGCTTTCTTT.

V is TRBV2 and J is TRBJ2-7; tentative D call: TRBD2 (6 bases). Germline V lookup: CDR1 SNHLY, CDR2 FYNNEI. Between the trimmed V and J ends, which lost 10 bases and 6 bases, there was a span of 13 bases. The length of the CDR3 is 11 residues. CDR3 residues: CATGGGTEQYF. CDR3 DNA: TGTGCCACCGGCGGCGGGACCGAGCAGTACTTC. The entire variable domain, with the rest obtained from reference TRBV2 and TRBJ2-7, is as follows: EPEVTQTPSHQVTQMGQEVILRCVPISNHLYFYWYRQILGQKVEFLVSFYNNEISEKSEIFDDQFSVERPDGSNFTLKIRSTKLEDSAMYFCATGGGTEQYFGPGTRLTVT.

In this sample, this clonotype turned up many times. The chain combines TRBV7-2 with TRBJ1-6, with D possibly matching TRBD1 (5 bases). The ends were cut back, 6 bases at V and 7 bases at J, with 13 bases in the middle. Per the germline V gene, CDR1 is SGHTA and CDR2 is FQGNSA. The CDR3 sequence is 14 residues long. The CDR3 reads CASSQRQQNSPLHF. CDR3 nucleotides: TGTGCCAGCAGTCAACGACAGCAAAATTCACCCCTCCACTTT.

This clonotype was observed a handful of times. This chain connects TRBV10-3 to TRBJ2-4; D is unclear. Trimming left V 6 bases short and J 0 bases short, with 9 bases between. Germline CDR1 ENHRY, CDR2 SYGVKD. The CDR3 runs 14 residues. The CDR3, as DNA: TGTGCCATCAGGCCCGATCTAGCCAAAAACATTCAGTACTTC. Translation gives CAIRPDLAKNIQYF.

This clonotype was observed at least ten times. The chain uses TRBV19 and TRBJ2-7; TRBD1 aligns across 8 bases. Germline CDR1 is LNHDA and CDR2 is SQIVND (reference sequence). V trimming: 6 bases; J trimming: 5 bases; junction bases outside the gene matches: 9. The CDR3 runs to 14 residues. CDR3 sequence reads: CASRPTGANNEQYF. The CDR3 nucleotides read TGTGCCAGTAGGCCGACAGGGGCGAACAACGAGCAGTACTTC.

This clonotype has only a few counts. The J gene is TRBJ2-5, the V gene TRBV4-3, with TRBD1 matching over 7 bases. The CDR3 is 15 residues long. With 3 bases clipped from V and 5 bases from J, the junction kept 9 bases outside the gene matches. Germline-derived CDR1 and CDR2 are LGHNA and YSLEER. The CDR3 nucleotides are TGCGCCAGCAGCCAGGGGGTCAGGGGACAGGAGACCCAGTACTTC. As protein: CASSQGVRGQETQYF.

About this clonotype: This may be a read error, as it is one base from a much larger clone. V gene TRBV7-2 combines with J gene TRBJ2-7, with TRBD1 matching 8 bases. Germline assignment: CDR1 SGHTA and CDR2 FQGNSA. The CDR3 loop spans 14 amino acids. The CDR3 DNA is TGCGCCAACAGCCACCAGGGGGCGCCCGACGAGCAGTACTTC. This codes for CANSHQGAPDEQYF.

This clonotype was recorded many times. The chain joins TRBV20-1 to TRBJ1-2, with D unclear. Trimming took 5 bases from V and 8 from J, leaving 18 bases between them. The germline V gene encodes CDR1 DFQATT and CDR2 SNEGSKA (reference sequence). CDR3 length equals 13 residues. The DNA of the CDR3 is TGCAGTGCTCGCCGGGATCCCAAAGAAGGCTACACCTTC. Translated, it gives CSARRDPKEGYTF.

This clonotype appeared many times. The chain recombines TRBV25-1 with TRBJ2-7; 11 bases map to TRBD2. From germline, CDR1 is MGHDK and CDR2 SYGVNS. The V and J ends lost 8 bases and 6 bases, in that order; junction bases with no gene match: 6. This CDR3 is built from 13 residues. The CDR3 coding sequence is TGTGCCAGCGGATTAGCGGGAGGGGTCGAGCAGTACTTC. Protein product: CASGLAGGVEQYF.

Comment on this clonotype: This may arise from a read error, as a much more abundant clone is one base away. The rearrangement uses TRBV25-1 and TRBJ1-1, with no clear D. The CDR3 consists of 11 residues. Germline loops: CDR1 MGHDK, CDR2 SYGVNS. The CDR3 nucleotides are TGTGCCAGCAGTTATGGCCCTGAAGCTCTCTTT. Its protein product is CASSYGPEALF.

The rearrangement links TRBV25-1 to TRBJ1-3; no reliable D call. V was pared by 9 bases and J by 2 bases, with 17 bases between. The CDR3 consists of 15 residues. In germline, CDR1 is MGHDK, CDR2 SYGVNS. CDR3 region: CASSTAANPGNTIYF. The CDR3 coding sequence is TGTGCCAGTAGTACAGCAGCAAACCCTGGAAACACCATATATTTT.

As for this clonotype: The junction does not match germline at one end; this may be a read error. V is TRBV6-5 and J is TRBJ1-2, with D perhaps TRBD1 (5 bases). This CDR3 has 13 amino acids. CDR1 MNHEY and CDR2 SVGAGI come from the germline V gene. The CDR3, as DNA: TGTGCCATCAGTTACGGGCAGGGCCGTGGCTACACCTTC. Encoded protein: CAISYGQGRGYTF.

This clonotype has more than one count but fewer than ten. The chain links TRBV6-2 or TRBV6-3 to TRBJ2-7; 7 bases fit TRBD2. V lost 2 bases to trimming and J lost 3 bases; unmatched junction nucleotides: 4. Germline loops: CDR1 MNHEY, CDR2 SVGEGT. The CDR3 has 14 amino acids. CDR3 sequence: CASSYIGGGYEQYF. CDR3 bases: TGTGCCAGCAGTTACATCGGCGGGGGCTACGAGCAGTACTTC.

This clonotype was picked up many times. This sequence joins TRBV6-1 and TRBJ1-5; D is undetermined. V was shortened by 1 base and J by 1 base, with 8 bases between the two germline ends. Germline lookup yields CDR1 MNHNS and CDR2 SASEGT. This CDR3 is 15 amino acids long. CDR3 sequence (DNA): TGTGCCAGCAGTGAAGGGGTAAGCAGCAATCAGCCCCAGCATTTT. Translating gives CASSEGVSSNQPQHF.